This T cell receptor beta chain was captured in a study of cytomegalovirus exposure and HLA in healthy donors. Germline CDR1 MNHEY, CDR2 SVGAGI. The CDR3 runs to 13 residues. The V and J ends lost 7 bases and 6 bases respectively, with 16 bases between them. This PCR relied on a set of 60 Vbeta primers and 13 Jbeta primers. Produced via immunoSEQ multiplex PCR; TCRdb's table is partial and in-frame only. The table includes about 160,000 clones, about 76% detected once. This receptor was identified in a female donor in good health and CMV-seronegative. Sample: PBMCs. The chain carries TRBV6-5 and TRBJ2-7; D might be TRBD1 (5 bases). DNA of the CDR3: TGTGCCAGCAACTCCAATTTAGGGGTCGAGCAGTACTTC. Translation gives CASNSNLGVEQYF.